This is a list of T cell receptor beta chains from one sample in a study of post-analysis software for immune sequencing data. From the PCR reads, TCRdb called clonotypes with MiXCR, one entry per CDR3 protein. The repertoire holds 750,000 to 900,000 distinct CDR3 sequences, with around 42% as singletons. Sequencing was performed on blood. Source of these receptors: a girl aged 5-17 years with multiple sclerosis. The CDR3 runs from the conserved cysteine through the conserved F or W. D genes are given only for firm matches. Not every row has a clone size; where given, it reads once, few, many or a size class.

j_gene: TRBJ1-1; abundance: NA; d_gene: NA; v_gene: TRBV6-5; CDR3aa: CASSYAGQFEAFF; CDR3nt: TGTGCCAGCAGTTACGCAGGACAGTTTGAAGCTTTCTTT
j_gene: TRBJ2-1; abundance: few; d_gene: NA; v_gene: TRBV7-2; CDR3aa: CASSLGPGTPNNEQFF; CDR3nt: TGTGCCAGCAGCTTAGGCCCCGGGACCCCGAACAATGAGCAGTTCTTC
j_gene: TRBJ2-5; abundance: few; d_gene: NA; v_gene: TRBV29-1; CDR3aa: CSVVKGQAETQYF; CDR3nt: TGCAGCGTTGTCAAGGGGCAGGCAGAGACCCAGTACTTC
j_gene: TRBJ2-5; abundance: once; d_gene: TRBD2; v_gene: TRBV7-6; CDR3aa: CASSFKPWTSGRGETQYF; CDR3nt: TGTGCCAGCAGCTTCAAACCCTGGACTAGCGGGAGGGGGGAGACCCAGTACTTC
j_gene: TRBJ2-7; abundance: few; d_gene: NA; v_gene: TRBV7-2; CDR3aa: CASSLSRGVYEQYF; CDR3nt: TGTGCCAGCAGCTTATCGAGGGGGGTGTACGAGCAGTACTTC
j_gene: TRBJ2-1; abundance: few; d_gene: TRBD2; v_gene: TRBV12-3/TRBV12-4; CDR3aa: CASSPGLAGLHEQFF; CDR3nt: TGTGCCAGCAGTCCGGGACTAGCGGGATTACATGAGCAGTTCTTC
j_gene: TRBJ2-7; abundance: once; d_gene: NA; v_gene: TRBV6-1; CDR3aa: CASSDTGNEQYF; CDR3nt: TGTGCCAGCAGTGACACAGGGAACGAGCAGTACTTC
j_gene: TRBJ1-5; abundance: NA; d_gene: NA; v_gene: TRBV6-1; CDR3aa: CASSEGIGGQPQHF; CDR3nt: TGTGCCAGCAGTGAAGGAATAGGCGGGCAGCCCCAGCATTTT
j_gene: TRBJ2-1; abundance: NA; d_gene: TRBD2; v_gene: TRBV11-2; CDR3aa: CASSLESSGRNEQFF; CDR3nt: TGTGCCAGCAGCTTAGAGTCTAGCGGGAGGAATGAGCAGTTCTTC
j_gene: TRBJ2-7; abundance: once; d_gene: TRBD1; v_gene: TRBV7-7; CDR3aa: CASSQGDRAPYEQYF; CDR3nt: TGTGCCAGCAGTCAGGGGGACAGGGCCCCCTACGAGCAGTACTTC
j_gene: TRBJ2-7; abundance: many; d_gene: NA; v_gene: TRBV7-9; CDR3aa: CASSRGLSYEQYF; CDR3nt: TGTGCCAGCAGCCGGGGCCTCTCCTACGAGCAGTACTTC
j_gene: TRBJ2-6; abundance: few; d_gene: TRBD2; v_gene: TRBV27; CDR3aa: CASSLSGPGGPLSGANVLTF; CDR3nt: TGTGCCAGCAGTTTATCAGGTCCGGGGGGTCCCCTCTCTGGGGCCAACGTCCTGACTTTC
j_gene: TRBJ1-6; abundance: few; d_gene: NA; v_gene: TRBV5-6; CDR3aa: CASTVGVNNSPLHF; CDR3nt: TGTGCCAGCACCGTCGGGGTTAATAATTCACCCCTCCACTTT
j_gene: TRBJ2-7; abundance: few; d_gene: TRBD2; v_gene: TRBV20-1; CDR3aa: CSAVASGFYYEQYF; CDR3nt: TGCAGTGCAGTAGCTAGCGGATTTTACTACGAGCAGTACTTC
j_gene: TRBJ2-1; abundance: NA; d_gene: NA; v_gene: TRBV6-2/TRBV6-3; CDR3aa: CASSYSISFDEQFF; CDR3nt: TGTGCCAGCAGTTACTCGATTAGTTTCGATGAGCAGTTCTTC
j_gene: TRBJ1-2; abundance: NA; d_gene: TRBD1; v_gene: TRBV28; CDR3aa: CASSTPTGPYGYTF; CDR3nt: TGTGCCAGCAGCACCCCGACAGGGCCCTATGGCTACACCTTC
j_gene: TRBJ2-3; abundance: NA; d_gene: NA; v_gene: TRBV7-9; CDR3aa: CASSPDFASGTDTQYF; CDR3nt: TGTGCCAGCAGCCCAGACTTCGCCAGCGGCACAGATACGCAGTATTTT
j_gene: TRBJ2-4; abundance: NA; d_gene: TRBD1; v_gene: TRBV20-1; CDR3aa: CSARGQQGSKNIQYF; CDR3nt: TGCAGTGCTAGAGGCCAACAGGGGTCCAAAAACATTCAGTACTTC
j_gene: TRBJ2-7; abundance: NA; d_gene: NA; v_gene: TRBV5-1; CDR3aa: CASSLTGFSSYEQYF; CDR3nt: TGCGCCAGCAGCTTGACAGGGTTTTCCTCCTACGAGCAGTACTTC
j_gene: TRBJ1-6; abundance: many; d_gene: NA; v_gene: TRBV9; CDR3aa: CASSVGPGNSPLHF; CDR3nt: TGTGCCAGCAGCGTAGGACCAGGGAATTCACCCCTCCACTTT
j_gene: TRBJ2-5; abundance: NA; d_gene: NA; v_gene: TRBV28; CDR3aa: CASSFLVLGAQYF; CDR3nt: TGTGCCAGCAGTTTCCTGGTTTTGGGCGCGCAGTACTTC
j_gene: TRBJ2-3; abundance: NA; d_gene: TRBD1; v_gene: TRBV6-5; CDR3aa: CASSYTQGMGTDTQYF; CDR3nt: TGTGCCAGCAGCTACACACAGGGGATGGGCACAGATACGCAGTATTTT
j_gene: TRBJ2-1; abundance: few; d_gene: TRBD2; v_gene: TRBV29-1; CDR3aa: CSVEGLAGRLDEQFF; CDR3nt: TGCAGCGTTGAGGGACTAGCGGGAAGGCTCGATGAGCAGTTCTTC
j_gene: TRBJ2-5; abundance: few; d_gene: NA; v_gene: TRBV4-2; CDR3aa: CASSLNPLGETQYF; CDR3nt: TGTGCCAGCAGCCTGAACCCCTTAGGAGAGACCCAGTACTTC
j_gene: TRBJ1-4; abundance: NA; d_gene: NA; v_gene: TRBV12-3/TRBV12-4; CDR3aa: CASSSRTNEKLFF; CDR3nt: TGTGCCAGCAGTAGTCGCACAAATGAAAAACTGTTTTTT
j_gene: TRBJ2-5; abundance: once; d_gene: NA; v_gene: TRBV5-1; CDR3aa: CASSLPPRETQYF; CDR3nt: TGCGCCAGCAGCTTACCACCAAGGGAGACCCAGTACTTC
j_gene: TRBJ1-5; abundance: NA; d_gene: NA; v_gene: TRBV20-1; CDR3aa: CSARGPLDTYLNQPQHF; CDR3nt: TGCAGTGCTAGAGGGCCTCTTGACACTTACTTAAATCAGCCCCAGCATTTT
j_gene: TRBJ2-7; abundance: few; d_gene: NA; v_gene: TRBV4-1; CDR3aa: CASSLKHPRDTGSYEQYF; CDR3nt: TGCGCCAGCAGCCTAAAGCACCCCCGGGACACCGGCTCCTACGAGCAGTACTTC
j_gene: TRBJ2-7; abundance: NA; d_gene: TRBD2; v_gene: TRBV4-1; CDR3aa: CASSQGGSTYEQYF; CDR3nt: TGCGCCAGCAGCCAAGGCGGGAGTACCTACGAGCAGTACTTC
j_gene: TRBJ2-1; abundance: few; d_gene: NA; v_gene: TRBV19; CDR3aa: CASSINGDSYNEQFF; CDR3nt: TGTGCCAGTAGTATAAACGGGGACTCCTACAATGAGCAGTTCTTC
j_gene: TRBJ1-2; abundance: NA; d_gene: TRBD1; v_gene: TRBV10-3; CDR3aa: CAANGDRSQVTF; CDR3nt: TGTGCCGCGAACGGGGACAGGTCCCAGGTCACCTTC
j_gene: TRBJ2-5; abundance: NA; d_gene: NA; v_gene: TRBV29-1; CDR3aa: CSVGALTQETQYF; CDR3nt: TGCAGCGTTGGCGCTCTTACACAAGAGACCCAGTACTTC
j_gene: TRBJ2-1; abundance: few; d_gene: NA; v_gene: TRBV29-1; CDR3aa: CSVELTRTPSYNEQFF; CDR3nt: TGCAGCGTTGAACTCACCAGGACACCCTCCTACAATGAGCAGTTCTTC
j_gene: TRBJ1-6; abundance: few; d_gene: TRBD1; v_gene: TRBV7-6; CDR3aa: CASRSSGQGASPLHF; CDR3nt: TGTGCCAGCAGATCATCGGGACAGGGTGCCTCACCCCTCCACTTT
j_gene: TRBJ2-3; abundance: NA; d_gene: TRBD1; v_gene: TRBV5-1; CDR3aa: CAGTVGQGFGTDTQYF; CDR3nt: TGCGCCGGCACCGTTGGACAGGGTTTTGGCACGGATACGCAGTATTTT
j_gene: TRBJ2-1; abundance: NA; d_gene: TRBD2; v_gene: TRBV20-1; CDR3aa: CSASDAGGSTVHEQFF; CDR3nt: TGCAGTGCGAGCGACGCGGGAGGGTCGACAGTCCATGAGCAGTTCTTC
j_gene: TRBJ2-7; abundance: few; d_gene: TRBD2; v_gene: TRBV6-1; CDR3aa: CASSTRAGTIDEQYF; CDR3nt: TGTGCCAGCAGTACACGAGCGGGGACGATAGACGAGCAGTACTTC
j_gene: TRBJ2-7; abundance: NA; d_gene: NA; v_gene: TRBV27; CDR3aa: CASSLGGNPGYEQYF; CDR3nt: TGTGCCAGCAGTTTAGGCGGGAATCCCGGTTACGAGCAGTACTTC
j_gene: TRBJ1-6; abundance: NA; d_gene: NA; v_gene: TRBV19; CDR3aa: CASSMAHVRRGSPLHF; CDR3nt: TGTGCCAGTAGTATGGCGCACGTCCGCCGAGGTTCACCCCTCCACTTT
j_gene: TRBJ2-3; abundance: once; d_gene: NA; v_gene: TRBV29-1; CDR3aa: CSVFDWGTTDTQYF; CDR3nt: TGCAGCGTCTTCGACTGGGGGACCACGGATACGCAGTATTTT
j_gene: TRBJ2-7; abundance: NA; d_gene: NA; v_gene: TRBV29-1; CDR3aa: CSVDPPNEQYF; CDR3nt: TGCAGCGTTGACCCCCCCAATGAGCAGTACTTC